This TCR beta chain was captured by sequencing in a study of blood T cell repertoires in COVID-19. At the level of the study: Sources were T cells, B-cell-depleted T cells, or PBMCs; the material itself was cDNA or gDNA.

Participants spanned ages roughly 18 to 90 years and resided in 20 to 30 US areas. Allocation to cohorts depended on clinical history reported by the participants. Source study methods: Estimates of nucleated cell counts were drawn from the amplification of reference gene primers. The repertoire was sequenced with immunoSEQ multiplex PCR; TCRdb's copy has only in-frame clones and lacks some. The D gene and trimming were derived from the DNA, and the V and J assignments and clone size from that table. The data contain about 220,000 clones, around 83% of them seen just once; the ten biggest clones take up approximately 1.4%. The CDR3 is 15 residues long. The V end was cut by 1 base, the J end by 8 bases, with 12 bases between. CDR1 is KGHSH and CDR2 is LQKENI in the germline V gene.

This TCR came from a woman aged 40-49 years with acute COVID-19. Source material: PBMCs or T cells enriched from blood (not recorded which). The V gene is TRBV18, the J gene TRBJ1-6; D call uncertain. Written as DNA, the CDR3 is TGTGCCAGCTCACCACGTGCCTCGGGAGATTCACCCCTCCACTTT. Its translation is CASSPRASGDSPLHF.